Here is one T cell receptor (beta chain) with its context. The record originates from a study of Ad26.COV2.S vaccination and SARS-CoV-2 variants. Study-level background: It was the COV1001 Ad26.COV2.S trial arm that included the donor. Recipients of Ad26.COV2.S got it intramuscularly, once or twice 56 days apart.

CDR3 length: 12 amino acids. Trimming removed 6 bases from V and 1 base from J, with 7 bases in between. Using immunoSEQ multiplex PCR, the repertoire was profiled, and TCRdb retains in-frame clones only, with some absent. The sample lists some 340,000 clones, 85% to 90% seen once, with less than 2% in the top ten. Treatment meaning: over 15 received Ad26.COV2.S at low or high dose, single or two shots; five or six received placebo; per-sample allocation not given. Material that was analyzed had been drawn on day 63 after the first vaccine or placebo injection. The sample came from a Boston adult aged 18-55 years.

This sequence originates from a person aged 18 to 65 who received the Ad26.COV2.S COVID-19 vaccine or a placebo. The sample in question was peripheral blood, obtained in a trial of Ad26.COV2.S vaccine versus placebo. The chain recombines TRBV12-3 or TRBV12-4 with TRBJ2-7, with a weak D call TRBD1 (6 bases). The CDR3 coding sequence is TGTGCCAGCAGCAGGGGTTCCTACGAGCAGTACTTC. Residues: CASSRGSYEQYF.